The TCR beta chain described here comes from a study of shared clonotypes between healthy human individuals. General study results and limits: The genetic and exposure-history diversity represented was limited by few donors.

Assay used: immunoSEQ multiplex PCR; TCRdb lists only in-frame clones, some missing. The sample lists more than 2 million clones, 95% occurring once. Germline V gene sequence: CDR1 WNHNN, CDR2 SYGVQD (reference sequence). The CDR3 is 12 amino acids. The ends were cut back, 2 bases at V and 6 bases at J, with 5 bases in the middle. Details on this clone: Its antigen is undetermined. In the same sample, other DNA sequences code for this CDR3.

The chain recombines TRBV10-1 with TRBJ2-1, with D hard to call. What was sequenced was naive CD4+ T cells sorted from blood. Stated subset: CD45RA+ positively selected. The receptor was isolated from a man aged 18 to 35 in good health. The CDR3 sequence is CASSEGVNEQFF. The CDR3 DNA follows: TGCGCCAGCAGTGAGGGGGTCAATGAGCAGTTCTTC.